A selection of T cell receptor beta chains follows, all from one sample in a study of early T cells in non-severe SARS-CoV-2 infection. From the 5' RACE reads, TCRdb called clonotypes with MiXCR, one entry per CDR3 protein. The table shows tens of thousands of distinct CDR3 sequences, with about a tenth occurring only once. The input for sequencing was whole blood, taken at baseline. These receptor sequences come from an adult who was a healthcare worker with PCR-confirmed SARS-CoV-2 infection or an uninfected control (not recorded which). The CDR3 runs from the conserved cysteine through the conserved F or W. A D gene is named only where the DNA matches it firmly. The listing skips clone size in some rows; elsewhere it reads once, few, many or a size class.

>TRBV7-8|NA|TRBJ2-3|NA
TGTGCCAGCAGCTTAGACCATTCCAGCACAGATACGCAGTATTTT
CASSLDHSSTDTQYF
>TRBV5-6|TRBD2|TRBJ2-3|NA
TGTGCCAGCAGCTCGGGACTAGTTTTTTGGGATGATACGCAGTATTTT
CASSSGLVFWDDTQYF
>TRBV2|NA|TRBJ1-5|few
TGTGCCAGCAGTGCCGGCCCAGGGGGCAATCAGCCCCAGCATTTT
CASSAGPGGNQPQHF
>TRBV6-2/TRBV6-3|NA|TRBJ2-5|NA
TGTGCCAGCAGCCCCCTCGGGGAGACCCAGTACTTC
CASSPLGETQYF
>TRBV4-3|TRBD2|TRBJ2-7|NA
TGCGCCAGCAGCCAAGAGATTATAGCGGGGGGGCAGGACGAGCAGTACTTC
CASSQEIIAGGQDEQYF
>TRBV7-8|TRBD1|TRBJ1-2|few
TGTGCCAGCAGCCCAGGACAGGGAACGAGCTACACCTTC
CASSPGQGTSYTF
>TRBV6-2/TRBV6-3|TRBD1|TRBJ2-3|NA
TGTGCCAGCAGTCTCCGGGACAGGGAGTCGGATACGCAGTATTTT
CASSLRDRESDTQYF
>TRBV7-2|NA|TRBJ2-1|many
TGTGCCAGCAGCCTGGACTGGAATGAGCAGTTCTTC
CASSLDWNEQFF
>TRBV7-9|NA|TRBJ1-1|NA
TGTGCCAGCAGCTTTGCTGACGGCCGCACTGAAGCTTTCTTT
CASSFADGRTEAFF
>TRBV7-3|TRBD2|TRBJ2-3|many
TGTGCCAGCAGCTCGAGCGGGGGGAACCCTAGCACAGATACGCAGTATTTT
CASSSSGGNPSTDTQYF